This T cell receptor (beta chain) was sequenced during a study of T-cell memory formation after mild COVID-19 (dated by TCRdb to about 2021). Context from the whole study: TCR sequence clusters from the two donors were largely donor specific. Two young, previously healthy adult volunteers made up the cohort, one male and one female. In a couple of donors, T-cell clones that expanded and contracted after mild COVID-19 were tracked by sequencing TCRalpha and TCRbeta repertoires over time. Study-wide conclusions, independent of this receptor: Contracting CD4+ clones turned up mainly in the CM and EM memory subsets, whereas EMRA was where CD8+ clones were enriched. Some responding clones were detected in pre-infection memory, suggesting pre-existing cross-reactive memory T cells joined the SARS-CoV-2 response. Whether the second-wave clones peaking on day 37 were SARS-CoV-2 specific was not confirmed. Only two mild cases were covered by the study, and larger cohorts that include severe cases with pre-infection samples were considered necessary. Balanced CD4/CD8 phenotypes were observed for clones contracting from day 15 to 85, whereas a bias towards CD4+ was observed for a second wave of clones expanding from day 15 to 37.

PBMCs were isolated by Ficoll-Paque density gradient centrifugation. The CDR3 contains 14 residues, cysteine and phenylalanine counted. The kept DNA is CDR3 alone, 42 bases in frame from the first base. Reading the germline V gene gives CDR1 SGHTA and CDR2 FQGNSA. The junction carries 10 bases between V and J, which are trimmed by 1 base and 4 bases respectively. Remarks on this clonotype: Its antigen remains unidentified. No quality values exist for individual bases; no much larger clone is one base distant.

Sequencing instrument: Illumina NovaSeq 6000. cDNA libraries for TCRalpha and TCRbeta were prepared by 5'RACE using constant-segment primers, with sample barcodes and unique molecular identifiers added. Trizol reagent was used to extract RNA from every sample. Library amplification was performed in two PCR steps, and a second sample barcode and Illumina TruSeq adapters were introduced in the second step. Sequencing of the libraries was done on an Illumina NovaSeq, producing 2 x 150 bp paired-end reads. The original pipeline was this. Demultiplexing of reads and collapsing into UMI-guided consensus sequences were performed with migec v1.2.7. Using mixcr v2.1.11, UMI consensuses were aligned to TRA and TRB V and J templates and then assembled into clonotypes. A clonotype was counted as expanded or contracted only when both edgeR and NoisET called the clonotype significant, with the noise models trained on biological replicates. edgeR calls used a false discovery rate-adjusted p below 0.01 and a log2 fold-change threshold of 1. As an exploratory analysis of dynamics, max-normalized trajectories of the 1000 most abundant clonotypes were examined by PCA with hierarchical clustering. The CD4 or CD8 phenotype of responding clones was assigned using the separately sequenced CD4+ and CD8+ repertoires. TCRdb reworked the public reads: Q25 trimming with fastp, MiXCR clone assembly, productive beta chains retained. Here each entry gathers all rows of one CDR3 protein and keeps the most common genes and DNA. These V and J calls originate from TCRdb's pipeline instead of the authors' own analysis. The sample includes tens of thousands of distinct CDR3 sequences, with 7.3% observed a single time. The top ten clonotypes cover approximately 1.5% of the sample.

The clonotype was recovered from a man aged 18 to 30 who had mild COVID-19 (a few samples of this study predate the infection). The sample titles of this study are shuffled in the database, so cell type and time point are left out; the donor was told from shared clones. The V gene is TRBV7-2 and the J gene is TRBJ1-2; tentative D gene TRBD1, with 6 bases matching. Sequencing was carried out using PBMCs or a T cell subset sorted from them (not recorded which). The DNA sequence is TGTGCCAGCAGCTTAGTCGCGGGGGCCTATGGCTACACCTTC. This translates into CASSLVAGAYGYTF.